Below are 32 T cell receptor beta chains sequenced from a single sample in a study of T and B cells in COVID-19 patients (dated by TCRdb to about 2020). The sample was run on an Illumina MiSeq. Multiplex PCR with BIOMED2 TRB-A/B primer pools was used to amplify the TRB rearrangements. TCRdb itself trimmed the public reads at Q25 with fastp, ran MiXCR and retained productive beta chains. CDR3 protein sequences are deduplicated, and each keeps its most common genes and DNA. This sample lists roughly 9,000 distinct CDR3 sequences; 25% to 30% were detected once. Approximately 30% of the sample is taken by the ten largest. Genomic DNA extracted from blood, in amounts of 250-500 ng, served as the starting material for amplifying TRB repertoires. The sample taken for sequencing was blood. The receptors originated from a human donor who had recovered from COVID-19.

This clonotype was counted only a few times. The chain joins TRBV6-6 to TRBJ2-2; D not resolved. The CDR3 is 13 residues long. Trimming took off 1 base at V and 6 bases at J, with 6 bases between the two ends. Germline-derived CDR1 and CDR2 are MNHNY and SVGAGI (reference sequence). CDR3 loop: CASSYFGSGELFF. DNA for the CDR3: TGTGCCAGCAGTTACTTCGGGTCCGGGGAGCTGTTTTTT.

This chain joins TRBV7-6 and TRBJ2-1; D may match TRBD1 or TRBD2 (6 bases each). This CDR3 has 14 amino acids. V shed 2 bases and J shed 2 bases, with 7 bases lying between them. CDR1 is SGHVS and CDR2 is FNYEAQ in the germline V gene. CDR3 in amino acids: CASSLRGAYNEQFF. The CDR3, as DNA: TGTGCCAGCAGCTTAAGGGGGGCCTACAATGAGCAGTTCTTC.

By share of the sample, this clonotype is medium-sized (0.01 to 0.1%). The chain joins TRBV30 to TRBJ2-4; D gene unclear. The CDR3 contains 14 residues. The germline V gene has CDR1 GTSNPN and CDR2 SVGIG (reference sequence). The V end was cut by 7 bases, the J end by 0 bases, with 13 bases between. The DNA of the CDR3 is TGTGCCTCCGGTGCGAGTCTAGCCAAAAACATTCAGTACTTC. This translates into CASGASLAKNIQYF.

This clonotype was observed many times. J is TRBJ2-2 and V is TRBV27; D is possibly TRBD2 (6 bases). Per the germline V gene, CDR1 is MNHEY and CDR2 is SMNVEV (reference sequence). CDR3 length equals 17 residues. Between the trimmed V and J ends, which lost 6 bases and 4 bases, there was a span of 21 bases. The CDR3 reads CASRIQGGGTPTGELFF. The DNA for the CDR3 is TGTGCCAGCAGAATTCAAGGCGGCGGGACTCCCACCGGGGAGCTGTTTTTT.

This clonotype is categorized as medium-sized. V gene TRBV18 combines with J gene TRBJ2-5; the D is unclear. The V end lost 0 bases, the J end lost 0 bases, and 2 bases lay between the germline ends. The germline CDR1 and CDR2 sequences are KGHSH and LQKENI. This CDR3 is 13 amino acids long. The CDR3 loop is CASSPPNQETQYF. As DNA, the CDR3 is TGTGCCAGCTCACCACCGAACCAAGAGACCCAGTACTTC. Full variable domain (missing parts from reference TRBV18 and TRBJ2-5): NAGVMQNPRHLVRRRGQEARLRCSPMKGHSHVYWYRQLPEEGLKFMVYLQKENIIDESGMPKERFSAEFPKEGPSILRIQQVVRGDSAAYFCASSPPNQETQYFGPGTRLLVL.

The genes are TRBV11-1 and TRBJ2-2; no firm D call. Germline CDR1 is SGHAT and CDR2 is FQDESV (reference sequence). Trimming removed 0 bases from V and 5 bases from J, with 4 bases in between. The CDR3 extends over 13 amino acids. CDR3 amino acids: CASSLAGTGELFF. The CDR3 region has the DNA TGTGCCAGCAGCTTAGCTGGTACCGGGGAGCTGTTTTTT.

By share of the sample, this clonotype is medium-sized (0.01 to 0.1%). The V and J genes are TRBV11-1 and TRBJ1-6, with D unresolved. The CDR3 has 13 amino acids. Trimming pared 1 base from V and 7 bases from J, leaving 5 bases between. Germline V gives CDR1 SGHAT, CDR2 FQDESV (reference sequence). CDR3 protein: CASSLGSNSPLHF. The CDR3 DNA sequence: TGTGCCAGCAGCTTAGGTTCCAATTCACCCCTCCACTTT. The full variable domain, rest sourced from reference TRBV11-1 and TRBJ1-6, is EAEVAQSPRYKITEKSQAVAFWCDPISGHATLYWYRQILGQGPELLVQFQDESVVDDSQLPKDRFSAERLKGVDSTLKIQPAELGDSAMYLCASSLGSNSPLHFGNGTRLTVT.

This clonotype counts as medium-sized (0.01 to 0.1%). This chain joins TRBV19 and TRBJ1-4, with 7 nucleotides matching TRBD1. Germline lookup yields CDR1 LNHDA and CDR2 SQIVND (reference sequence). The J segment lost 4 bases and the V segment lost 7 bases, leaving 6 bases of the junction unmatched. The CDR3 has 14 amino acids. CDR3 sequence reads: CASTTTGFNEKLFF. The CDR3, as DNA: TGTGCCAGTACCACGACAGGGTTTAATGAAAAACTGTTTTTT. Full variable domain (remainder filled in from reference TRBV19 and TRBJ1-4): DGGITQSPKYLFRKEGQNVTLSCEQNLNHDAMYWYRQDPGQGLRLIYYSQIVNDFQKGDIAEGYSVSREKKESFPLTVTSAQKNPTAFYLCASTTTGFNEKLFFGSGTQLSVL.

This clonotype has just a few counts. The DNA of the CDR3 is TGTGCCACCGACGGAGGGGGCACCGGGGAGCTGTTTTTT. Its protein is CATDGGGTGELFF. V is TRBV6-6 and J is TRBJ2-2; either TRBD1 or TRBD2 may fit D (6 bases each). V lost 10 bases, J lost 4 bases, and 13 bases lay in between. Per germline, CDR1 MNHNY and CDR2 SVGAGI (reference sequence). The CDR3 loop spans 13 amino acids.

This clonotype has more than one count but fewer than ten. V usage is TRBV19 and J usage is TRBJ1-1; no firm D call. This CDR3 is 12 amino acids long. Germline V lookup: CDR1 LNHDA, CDR2 SQIVND (reference sequence). Trimming took off 3 bases at V and 10 bases at J, with 12 bases between the two ends. The CDR3 DNA reads TGTGCCAGTAGTATGATCGGCGTCGGAGCTTTCTTT. Translating it yields CASSMIGVGAFF. Supplemented by reference TRBV19 and TRBJ1-1, the full variable domain reads DGGITQSPKYLFRKEGQNVTLSCEQNLNHDAMYWYRQDPGQGLRLIYYSQIVNDFQKGDIAEGYSVSREKKESFPLTVTSAQKNPTAFYLCASSMIGVGAFFGQGTRLTVV.

This chain uses TRBV14 with TRBJ1-2, with a tentative D call TRBD1 (5 bases). Trimming took 1 base from V and 1 from J, leaving 7 bases between them. Germline-derived CDR1 and CDR2 are SGHDN and FVKESK. The CDR3 is made up of 14 amino acids. CDR3 DNA sequence: TGTGCCAGCAGCCAAGCGACAGTTAACTATGGCTACACCTTC. Protein: CASSQATVNYGYTF. Full variable domain (outside the CDR3, taken from reference TRBV14 and TRBJ1-2): EAGVTQFPSHSVIEKGQTVTLRCDPISGHDNLYWYRRVMGKEIKFLLHFVKESKQDESGMPNNRFLAERTGGTYSTLKVQPAELEDSGVYFCASSQATVNYGYTFGSGTRLTVV.

This clonotype was observed a few times. The genes are TRBV4-3 and TRBJ2-3, with D possibly being TRBD1 (6 bases). V gave up 0 bases and J gave up 0 bases, with 13 bases separating them. The CDR3 runs 17 residues. Germline values: CDR1 LGHNA, CDR2 YSLEER. The CDR3 reads CASSQDRGLDSTDTQYF. Here the CDR3 DNA reads TGCGCCAGCAGCCAAGACAGGGGCCTGGATAGCACAGATACGCAGTATTTT.

This clonotype was seen at least ten times. This chain joins TRBV11-1 and TRBJ1-1; D ambiguous. CDR3 length: 13 amino acids. Deletions cut 1 base from V and 5 bases from J, with 8 bases between. Per the germline V gene, CDR1 is SGHAT and CDR2 is FQDESV (reference sequence). As DNA, the CDR3 is TGTGCCAGCAGCTTAGGCCCGGTTACTGAAGCTTTCTTT. It codes for CASSLGPVTEAFF.

This clonotype was seen ten or more times. The chain has TRBV18 and TRBJ1-6, with a weak D call TRBD1 (5 bases). The V gene lost 1 base and the J gene lost 10 bases, with 11 bases spanning the gap. CDR3 length: 14 residues. Germline loops: CDR1 KGHSH, CDR2 LQKENI. The CDR3 sequence is CASSPQGQGSPLHF. CDR3 DNA: TGTGCCAGCTCACCACAAGGGCAGGGCTCACCCCTCCACTTT.

This clonotype came up a few times. The chain couples TRBV7-6 to TRBJ1-5, with unresolved D. Trimming shortened V by 1 base and J by 5 bases, and 12 bases separated the two germline ends. Per the germline V gene, CDR1 is SGHVS and CDR2 is FNYEAQ. This CDR3 has 15 amino acids. CDR3 coding DNA: TGTGCCAGCAGCTTAGACCCGGGTGGAGATCAGCCCCAGCATTTT. Protein sequence: CASSLDPGGDQPQHF. Looking up the rest from reference TRBV7-6 and TRBJ1-5 gives the full variable domain: GAGVSQSPRYKVTKRGQDVALRCDPISGHVSLYWYRQALGQGPEFLTYFNYEAQQDKSGLPNDRFSAERPEGSISTLTIQRTEQRDSAMYRCASSLDPGGDQPQHFGDGTRLSIL.

About this clonotype itself: One end of the junction is discordant with germline, which a read error may explain. The chain employs TRBV29-1 and TRBJ2-3, with TRBD1 identical over 7 bases. This CDR3 spans 15 amino acids. Germline CDR1 is SQVTM and CDR2 is ANQGSEA. CDR3 in amino acids: CSVGSGRGGTDTQYF. The DNA for the CDR3 is TGCAGCGTTGGTTCGGGGAGAGGGGGCACTGATACGCAGTATTTT.

In its sample, this clonotype is medium-sized (0.01 to 0.1%). The chain combines TRBV30 with TRBJ2-2, with unresolved D. The CDR3 length is 13 residues. From germline, CDR1 is GTSNPN and CDR2 SVGIG (reference sequence). V was clipped by 0 bases and J by 7 bases, with 9 bases between them. The CDR3 bases are TGTGCCTGGAGTGTACAATGGGGCGGGGAGCTGTTTTTT. Encoded protein: CAWSVQWGGELFF.

This clonotype was seen once. A much bigger clone sits one base away, suggesting this may be a read error. The chain combines TRBV27 with TRBJ2-5; 8 bases are a match to TRBD2. The CDR3 is 16 residues long. CDR1 is MNHEY and CDR2 is SMNVEV in the germline V gene (reference sequence). CDR3 sequence (DNA): TGTGCCTGCAGTCTCACCGGGACTAGGGCCGAAGAGACCCAGTACTTC. Translated: CACSLTGTRAEETQYF.

J is TRBJ2-7 and V is TRBV20-1; D might be TRBD2 (6 bases). The CDR3 runs to 14 residues. Germline V lookup: CDR1 DFQATT, CDR2 SNEGSKA (reference sequence). V gave up 3 bases and J gave up 5 bases, with 17 bases separating them. CDR3: CSARRGRAEHEQYF. The CDR3 coding sequence is TGCAGTGCTAGGCGGGGCAGGGCTGAACACGAGCAGTACTTC.

This clonotype turned up a few times. This rearrangement joins TRBV6-2 or TRBV6-3 to TRBJ2-7, with D possibly matching TRBD2 (7 bases). Per the germline V gene, CDR1 is MNHEY and CDR2 is SVGEGT. V lost 6 bases to trimming and J lost 1 base, with 16 bases between them. This CDR3 spans 15 amino acids. The CDR3 DNA is TGTGCCAGCAGATCTTCGGGGGGCGGGTCCTACGAGCAGTACTTC. This translates into CASRSSGGGSYEQYF.

V gene TRBV10-3 combines with J gene TRBJ1-2, with TRBD1 matching 8 bases. V shed 0 bases, J shed 7 bases, and the junction held 4 bases outside the gene matches. This CDR3 spans 14 amino acids. The germline V gene encodes CDR1 ENHRY and CDR2 SYGVKD. CDR3 nucleotide sequence: TGTGCCATCAGTGAGTCGCGGGACAGGTCTGGCTACACCTTC. It encodes CAISESRDRSGYTF.

With regard to this clonotype: A much larger clone sits a single nucleotide away, making a read error possible. V usage is TRBV12-3 or TRBV12-4 and J usage is TRBJ2-3, with 10 nucleotides matching TRBD1. The CDR3 length is 16 residues. The CDR3 bases are TGTGCCAGCAGTTCCCCCGGGGGACAGGGGACAGATATGCAGTATTTT. Encoded protein: CASSSPGGQGTDMQYF.

This clonotype is medium-sized. The rearrangement uses TRBV29-1 and TRBJ2-5, with 9 nucleotides matching TRBD2. J gave up 5 bases and V 3 bases, and 4 bases lay outside the gene matches. This CDR3 spans 13 amino acids. Germline CDR1 is SQVTM and CDR2 is ANQGSEA. The CDR3 here is CSVERGGLETQYF. The CDR3 DNA reads TGCAGCGTTGAGCGGGGGGGCCTTGAGACCCAGTACTTC.

V and J are TRBV6-1 and TRBJ2-7; a weak D match, TRBD1 (6 bases). The CDR3 is 13 amino acids. CDR1 is MNHNS, CDR2 SASEGT, per germline. Trimming took off 4 bases at V and 1 base at J, with 8 bases between the two ends. CDR3 region: CASSVGGSYEQYF. DNA for the CDR3: TGTGCCAGCAGTGTAGGGGGTTCCTACGAGCAGTACTTC.

This clonotype was seen repeatedly, ten times or more. The chain couples TRBV19 to TRBJ1-5; D uncertain. The CDR3 loop spans 13 amino acids. V was cut by 5 bases and J by 9 bases, with 14 bases left in between. Germline loops: CDR1 LNHDA, CDR2 SQIVND (reference sequence). The CDR3 DNA reads TGTGCCAGTAGTTTCCCGAATCGGGGGCCCCAGCATTTT. Its translation: CASSFPNRGPQHF.

Only a few counts were recorded for this clonotype. The genes are TRBV14 and TRBJ1-2; 10 nucleotides agree with TRBD1. Per the germline V gene, CDR1 is SGHDN and CDR2 is FVKESK. The CDR3 length is 15 residues. V lost 2 bases, J lost 6 bases, and 6 bases stayed unmatched. The CDR3 DNA is TGTGCCAGCAGCCAAACTAGGACAGGGGGAAATGGCTACACCTTC. This translates into CASSQTRTGGNGYTF.

Only a few counts were recorded for this clonotype. The V call is TRBV5-1, the J call TRBJ2-3, with TRBD2 matching over 9 bases. V was pared by 5 bases and J by 3 bases, with 13 bases of the junction left unmatched. Germline V gene sequence: CDR1 SGHRS, CDR2 YFSETQ. CDR3 length equals 17 residues. The CDR3 loop is CASRSSGGPRITDTQYF. The CDR3 coding sequence is TGCGCCAGCAGATCCAGCGGGGGGCCAAGGATAACAGATACGCAGTATTTT.

This clonotype was counted between two and nine times. The chain combines TRBV6-1 with TRBJ2-7; 12 nucleotides agree with TRBD2. In germline, CDR1 is MNHNS, CDR2 SASEGT. Trimming cost V 7 bases and J 2 bases; bases outside gene matches: 3. CDR3 length: 14 residues. This CDR3 is CASIGLAGPYEQYF. CDR3 in DNA: TGTGCCAGCATCGGACTAGCGGGACCCTACGAGCAGTACTTC.

This clonotype was observed a few times. V and J are TRBV5-1 and TRBJ2-2; TRBD1 matches at 8 bases. There are 15 residues in the CDR3. Per the germline V gene, CDR1 is SGHRS and CDR2 is YFSETQ. V shed 0 bases and J 7 bases; nucleotides not matched to a gene: 5. The DNA of the CDR3 is TGCGCCAGCAGCTTGGGGCAGGGGGCCGTCGGGGAGCTGTTTTTT. Translation gives CASSLGQGAVGELFF.

The V gene is TRBV30, the J gene TRBJ2-4, with 8 bases that match TRBD1. The better agreement between TRBJ2-7 and the DNA end casts doubt on the J call. The germline V gene has CDR1 GTSNPN and CDR2 SVGIG (reference sequence). This CDR3 is 15 amino acids long. The CDR3 spells CAWSGRGRGPYEQYF. Written as DNA, the CDR3 is TGTGCCTGGAGTGGACGGGGCAGGGGGCCCTACGAGCAGTACTTC.

The chain links TRBV27 to TRBJ2-3; 11 nucleotides align to TRBD2. The CDR3 spans 18 residues. CDR1 and CDR2 (germline): MNHEY, SMNVEV (reference sequence). V shed 6 bases, J shed 2 bases, and the junction held 13 bases outside the gene matches. CDR3 loop: CASSQGTSGRYSTDTQYF. The CDR3 nucleotides read TGTGCCAGCAGCCAAGGAACTAGCGGGAGATATTCCACAGATACGCAGTATTTT.

In its sample, this clonotype was seen a few times. The V and J genes are TRBV5-6 and TRBJ2-7; D gene ambiguous. Germline CDR1 is SGHDT and CDR2 is YYEEEE. CDR3 length: 14 amino acids. V dropped 5 bases and J dropped 4 bases, with 16 bases sitting between them. In nucleotides, the CDR3 is TGTGCCAGCAGGACCTCCATGGGGATTTACGAGCAGTACTTC. Amino acid sequence: CASRTSMGIYEQYF.